The entry below gives a single T cell receptor beta chain sequence along with its context. In its sample, this clonotype was seen a few times. Its antigen is currently not known. No base quality information exists; no much larger clone differs at one position. Libraries were prepared through 5' RACE. Sequencing relied on an Illumina HiSeq 2500. A second about 7 to 11 cycle PCR used a sample-barcoded 5' primer and a J-beta primer mix. A unique molecular identifier was introduced onto each TCR beta cDNA molecule by a template-switch 5' adaptor carrying 12 random nucleotides. At least 2.5 million CDR3-containing paired-end reads were obtained from each sample. First-strand cDNA synthesis was performed from all RNA using the Mint cDNA synthesis kit, with priming by a TRBC-specific oligonucleotide. Following uracil-DNA glycosylase treatment, all cDNA underwent a first 18-cycle PCR with the universal primers M1SS and BC2_uni_R. The original methods were these. For normalization, 1 million high-quality reads were randomly selected from each sample, with every read carrying a distinct molecular identifier. Reads with shared molecular identifiers were discarded instead of being binned into consensus sequences. MiTCR, with a Q25 quality threshold and the strictest error-elimination algorithm, was used for CDR3 identification, clonotype clustering and error correction. A nonparametric unseen species model using Euler transformation provided a lower-bound estimate of total TCR beta diversity. TCRdb reran the public reads through fastp at Q25 and MiXCR, keeping productive beta chains. Identical CDR3 protein sequences are pooled into one entry, listed with their most common genes and DNA. None of the V and J calls come from the authors' own analysis; TCRdb made them. The sample has 600,000 to 850,000 distinct CDR3 sequences on record, 35% to 45% of them singletons. The ten largest clones capture less than 25% of the sample.

The junction carries 13 bases between V and J, which are trimmed by 2 bases and 2 bases respectively. The germline V gene supplies CDR1 SGHTA and CDR2 FQGNSA. The CDR3 holds 15 amino acids from the cysteine to the phenylalanine. The retained sequence is limited to the CDR3, 45 bases, with the frame set at the first base. The sample is drawn from a study of blood T cells in healthy people across ages (dated by TCRdb to about 2015). About the study as a whole: Template switching captured roughly one uniquely barcoded TCR beta cDNA molecule per two T cells in model experiments. Using the same blood draw, the study looked at two additional independent replicas of 1 million unique cDNA reads for two donors, one aged 18 to 29 and the other aged 80 or older. To track age-related changes in TCR beta repertoire diversity, the study relied on deep sequencing normalized with unique cDNA molecular identifiers. To avoid experimental bias, donors of different ages were randomly spread across the sequencing lanes. Four age groups were formed from the donors: young (average 16 years), middle-aged (less than 40), aged (around 62) and long-lived (less than 85).

The study at large found these results: Because donor CMV infection status was unknown, age-related changes in expanded clonotypes were potentially confounded. Estimates of total diversity based on one million sequenced T cells were considered lower bounds and underestimates. As age increased, observed TCR beta diversity per million T cells dropped in a roughly linear way, and a significant reduction was already evident by age 40. The percentage of naive T cells measured by flow cytometry correlated strongly with observed TCR beta diversity. Conclusive comparison of naive and antigen-experienced compartments was prevented by the profiling of bulk unsorted PBMCs. The long-lived group showed more naive CD4+ T cells, fewer expanded clones and increased TCR diversity than the aged group, suggesting age selection.

Donors were 40 or so systemically healthy Caucasian individuals from Russia aged roughly 6 to 100 years. Each donor gave 8.5 to 10 milliliters of peripheral blood, collected into EDTA-treated Vacutainer tubes. Ficoll-Paque density-gradient centrifugation was used to isolate PBMCs, with at least 7 million per sample. Trizol reagent was used to extract total RNA from PBMCs, with at least 5 micrograms per sample. For every donor, an aliquot of PBMCs went through flow cytometry to measure the percentages of naive CD45RAhigh/CD27high T cells. The source of this sequence is a woman aged 55-70 years in good health. Sequences were obtained from blood. The chain employs TRBV7-2 and TRBJ2-7, with no confident D gene call. The sequenced DNA is TGTGCCAGCAGCTTACAGCCCGGTGTGGCCTACGAGCAGTACTTC. Translated, this is CASSLQPGVAYEQYF. The CDR3 plus the reference TRBV7-2 and TRBJ2-7 genes for the other parts give the full variable domain: GAGVSQSPSNKVTEKGKDVELRCDPISGHTALYWYRQSLGQGLEFLIYFQGNSAPDKSGLPSDRFSAERTGGSVSTLTIQRTQQEDSAVYLCASSLQPGVAYEQYFGPGTRLTVT.